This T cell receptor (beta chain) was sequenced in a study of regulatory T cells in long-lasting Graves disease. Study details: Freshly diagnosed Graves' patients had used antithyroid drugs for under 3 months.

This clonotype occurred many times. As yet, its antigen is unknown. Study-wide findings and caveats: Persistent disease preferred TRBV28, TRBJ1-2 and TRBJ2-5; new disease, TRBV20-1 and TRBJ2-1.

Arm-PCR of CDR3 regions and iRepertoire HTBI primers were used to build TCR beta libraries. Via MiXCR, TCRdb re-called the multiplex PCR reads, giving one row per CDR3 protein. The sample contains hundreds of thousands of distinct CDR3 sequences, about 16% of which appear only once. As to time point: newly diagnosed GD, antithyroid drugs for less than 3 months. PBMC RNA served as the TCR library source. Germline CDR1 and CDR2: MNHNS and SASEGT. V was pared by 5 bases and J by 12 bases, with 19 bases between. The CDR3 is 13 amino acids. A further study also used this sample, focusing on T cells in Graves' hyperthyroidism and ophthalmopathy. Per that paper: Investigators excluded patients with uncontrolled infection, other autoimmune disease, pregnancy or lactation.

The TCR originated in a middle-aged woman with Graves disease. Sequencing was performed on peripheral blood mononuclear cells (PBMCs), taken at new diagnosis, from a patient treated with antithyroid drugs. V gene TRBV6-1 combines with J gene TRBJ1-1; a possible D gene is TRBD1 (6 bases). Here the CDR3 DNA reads TGTGCCAGCAGTCTTGGGGGCTCTGGAGAGACTTTCTTT. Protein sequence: CASSLGGSGETFF.